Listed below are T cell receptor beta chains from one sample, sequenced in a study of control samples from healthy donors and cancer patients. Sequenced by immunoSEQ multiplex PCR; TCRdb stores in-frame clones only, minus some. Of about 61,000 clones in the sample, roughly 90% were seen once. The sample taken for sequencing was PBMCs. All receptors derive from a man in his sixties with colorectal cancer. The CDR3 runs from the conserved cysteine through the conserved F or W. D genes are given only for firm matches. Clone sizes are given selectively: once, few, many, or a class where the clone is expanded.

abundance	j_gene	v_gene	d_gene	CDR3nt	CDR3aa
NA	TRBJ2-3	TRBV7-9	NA	TGTGCCAGCAGCGTAGAGACAGATACGCAGTATTTT	CASSVETDTQYF
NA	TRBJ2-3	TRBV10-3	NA	TGTGCCTCCGGGGACTCTACCGGATCGCAGTATTTT	CASGDSTGSQYF
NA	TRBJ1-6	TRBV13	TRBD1	TGTGCCAGCAGCTCCAGGGACAGGTATTCACCCCTCCACTTT	CASSSRDRYSPLHF
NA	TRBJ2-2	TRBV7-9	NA	TGTGCCAGCAGCCGGCAGGGGAACACCGGGGAGCTGTTTTTT	CASSRQGNTGELFF
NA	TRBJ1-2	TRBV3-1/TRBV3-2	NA	TGTGCCAGCAGCCAGGGCTATGGCTACACCTTC	CASSQGYGYTF
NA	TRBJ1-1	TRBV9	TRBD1	TGTGCCAGCAGCGGAGACGTGGCAGGGGGCGACACTGAAGCTTTCTTT	CASSGDVAGGDTEAFF
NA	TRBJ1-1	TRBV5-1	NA	TGCGCCAGCAGCTTAGGCACCCGGGGAACTGAAGCTTTCTTT	CASSLGTRGTEAFF
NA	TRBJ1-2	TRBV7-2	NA	TGTGCCAGCAGCCCGAGGGGCGGGGTGAATGGCTACACCTTC	CASSPRGGVNGYTF
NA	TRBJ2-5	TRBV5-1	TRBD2	TGCGCCAGCAGCTTGAGGGGACTAGCGGGGGCAACGTACCAAGAGACCCAGTACTTC	CASSLRGLAGATYQETQYF
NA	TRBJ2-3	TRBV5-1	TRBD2	TGCGCCAGCAGTCATCCCACTAGCGGGGGCAAGTACACAGATACGCAGTATTTT	CASSHPTSGGKYTDTQYF
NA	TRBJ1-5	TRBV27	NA	TGTGCCAGCAGTCCTAGTCGGGGGGGGTATCAGCCCCAGCATTTT	CASSPSRGGYQPQHF
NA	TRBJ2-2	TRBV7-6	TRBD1	TGTGCCAGCAGCGGAAAGTACAGGGGGACCGGGGAGCTGTTTTTT	CASSGKYRGTGELFF
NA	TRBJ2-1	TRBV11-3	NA	TGTGCCAGCAGCTTAGATCAGGTCCGGGGAGGCGAGCAGTTCTTC	CASSLDQVRGGEQFF
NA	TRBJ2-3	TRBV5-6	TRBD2	TGTGCCAGCAGCTTAGAGCGGGGGGCCTTAGATACGCAGTATTTT	CASSLERGALDTQYF
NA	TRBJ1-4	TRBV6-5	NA	TGTGCCAGCAGTTACTCGGGGAGGGTGACTAATGAAAAACTGTTTTTT	CASSYSGRVTNEKLFF
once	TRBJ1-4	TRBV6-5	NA	TGTGCCAGCAGTTACATAATAGGAGGCGATGAAAAACTGTTTTTT	CASSYIIGGDEKLFF
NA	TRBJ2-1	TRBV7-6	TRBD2	TGTGCCAGCAGCTTCGGGGGGTTCTCCTACAATGAGCAGTTCTTC	CASSFGGFSYNEQFF
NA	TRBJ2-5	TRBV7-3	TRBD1	TGTGCCAGCAGCTTTGGGGGATCGGGACAGGAGACCCAGTACTTC	CASSFGGSGQETQYF
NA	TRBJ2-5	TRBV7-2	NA	TGTGCCAGCAGCTGGCAGGGGGGCGGAGAGACCCAGTACTTC	CASSWQGGGETQYF
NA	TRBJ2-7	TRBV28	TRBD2	TGTACAGCGGGGGGCACCTACGAGCAGTACTTC	CTAGGTYEQYF
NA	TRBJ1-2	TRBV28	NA	TGTGCCAGCAGTACCCCTACAGGTGGCTACACCTTC	CASSTPTGGYTF
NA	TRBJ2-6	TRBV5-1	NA	TGCGCCAGCAGTGGGACGGGTTATAGCTCTGGGGCCAACGTCCTGACTTTC	CASSGTGYSSGANVLTF
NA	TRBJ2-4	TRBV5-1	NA	TGCGCCAGCAGCTTGGACCATCCAGAAATAGCCAAAAACATTCAGTACTTC	CASSLDHPEIAKNIQYF
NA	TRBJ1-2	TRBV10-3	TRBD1	TGTGCCATCAGTGAGTCGCTAGGACAGGGACCCTATGGCTACACCTTC	CAISESLGQGPYGYTF
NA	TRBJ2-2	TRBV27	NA	TGTGCCAGCACAAGTGGGTACGGGCGGCGAACCGACAGGACCGGGGAGCTGTTTTTT	CASTSGYGRRTDRTGELFF
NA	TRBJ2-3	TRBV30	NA	TGTGCCTGGAGCCTTGCGGGTACGCAGTATTTT	CAWSLAGTQYF
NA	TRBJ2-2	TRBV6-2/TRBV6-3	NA	TGTGCCAGCAGTTACTCCCTAGACACCGGGGAGCTGTTTTTT	CASSYSLDTGELFF
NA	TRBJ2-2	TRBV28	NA	TGTGCCAGCAGTTTAGGAGGGTCGAGCACCGGGGAGCTGTTTTTT	CASSLGGSSTGELFF
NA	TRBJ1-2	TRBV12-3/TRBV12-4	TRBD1	TGTGCCAGCAGCTCAGGACAGGGGGTTGGCTACACCTTC	CASSSGQGVGYTF
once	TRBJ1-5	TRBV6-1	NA	TGTGCCAGCAGTGGCCGCGGGGGTCGGAGGGATAATCAGCCCCAGCATTTT	CASSGRGGRRDNQPQHF
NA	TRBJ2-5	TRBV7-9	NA	TGTGCCAGCAGCCCCGGGACCTCTTGGGGGGAGACCCAGTACTTC	CASSPGTSWGETQYF
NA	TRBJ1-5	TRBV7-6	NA	TGTGCCAGCAGCCGGCTATCCGGCGGATTAAGCAATCAGCCCCAGCATTTT	CASSRLSGGLSNQPQHF
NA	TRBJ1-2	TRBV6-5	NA	TGTGCCAGCAGTTACCCTGGGGGAACTGTCTACACCTTC	CASSYPGGTVYTF
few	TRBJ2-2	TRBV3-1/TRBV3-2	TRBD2	TGTGCCAGCAGCCAAGATCCAGGCGGGGGAAACACCGGGGAGCTGTTTTTT	CASSQDPGGGNTGELFF
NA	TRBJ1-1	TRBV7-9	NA	TGTGCCAGCAGCCTGTACACTGAAGCTTTCTTT	CASSLYTEAFF